One sample yielded the 18 T cell receptor beta chains listed below, sequenced in a study of technical replicates of blood from a few donors. Assay: immunoSEQ multiplex PCR; the TCRdb copy retains only in-frame clones and omits some. This sample has approximately 79,000 clones, with 85% to 95% found just once. The sample taken for sequencing was T cells isolated from PBMCs. The receptors stem from a human donor in good health.

This rearrangement joins TRBV4-1 to TRBJ1-1; 11 nucleotides line up with TRBD1. V trimming: 6 bases; J trimming: 4 bases; junction bases outside the gene matches: 7. The germline V gene has CDR1 MGHRA and CDR2 YSYEKL. The CDR3 loop spans 15 amino acids. The DNA for the CDR3 is TGCGCCAGCAGACAGGACAGGGGGCTTTTCACTGAAGCTTTCTTT. Its protein product is CASRQDRGLFTEAFF.

The genes are TRBV6-5 and TRBJ2-7, with D maybe TRBD2 (5 bases). Germline CDR1 and CDR2: MNHEY and SVGAGI. This CDR3 region has 14 residues. Trimming took 2 bases from V and 3 from J, leaving 11 bases between them. Here the CDR3 DNA reads TGTGCCAGCAGTTACGGTCTAGCTATCTACGAGCAGTACTTC. Protein product: CASSYGLAIYEQYF.

J is TRBJ1-2 and V is TRBV2, with D unresolved. This CDR3 spans 13 amino acids. Deletions cut 0 bases from V and 4 bases from J, with 6 bases between. CDR1 and CDR2 from the germline V gene are SNHLY and FYNNEI. CDR3 in amino acids: CASSEARSYGYTF. CDR3 in DNA: TGTGCCAGCAGTGAAGCGAGGAGCTATGGCTACACCTTC.

The chain links TRBV13 to TRBJ2-7, with TRBD1 matching over 9 bases. CDR3 length equals 13 residues. Trimming at V came to 5 bases and at J to 2 bases, leaving 1 base not matched to a gene. Germline-derived CDR1 and CDR2 are PRHDT and FYEKMQ (reference sequence). The CDR3 DNA reads TGTGCCAGCAGCGACAGGGGGACCTACGAGCAGTACTTC. Its protein is CASSDRGTYEQYF.

The chain uses TRBV7-9 and TRBJ1-5, with TRBD1 as a possible D gene (6 bases). The germline V gene encodes CDR1 SEHNR and CDR2 FQNEAQ (reference sequence). V was clipped by 6 bases and J by 3 bases, with 15 bases between them. The CDR3 runs to 15 residues. CDR3 sequence: CASSYTGHNNQPQHF. CDR3 nucleotides: TGTGCCAGCAGTTATACGGGACACAACAATCAGCCCCAGCATTTT.

On this clone: Because the CDR3 is missing its conserved closing phenylalanine or tryptophan, this is likely a read error. It is unclear where the CDR3 begins or ends on the DNA, so no DNA is shown, and the CDR3 is as TCRdb lists it. The CDR3 loop reads CAVSGTSGKSIL. The V and J genes are TRBV10-3 and TRBJ2-7; the table's D call TRBD2 went unverified against the DNA. A total of 12 residues make up the CDR3, ends included. Per germline, CDR1 ENHRY and CDR2 SYGVKD.

This sequence joins TRBV4-1 and TRBJ2-7; no firm D call. Between the trimmed V and J ends, which lost 1 base and 0 bases, there was a span of 10 bases. The CDR3 is made up of 15 amino acids. Germline V gene lookup returns CDR1 MGHRA and CDR2 YSYEKL. CDR3 sequence (DNA): TGCGCCAGCAGCCAAGGGTGGTACAACTCCTACGAGCAGTACTTC. Its translation is CASSQGWYNSYEQYF.

The V call is TRBV7-9, the J call TRBJ2-5, with 9 bases matching TRBD2. V gave up 5 bases and J gave up 6 bases; unmatched junction bases: 4. The CDR3 is 13 amino acids. In germline, CDR1 is SEHNR, CDR2 FQNEAQ (reference sequence). The CDR3 reads CASSLGLAQTQYF. For the CDR3, the DNA is TGTGCCAGCAGCCTGGGACTAGCCCAGACCCAGTACTTC.

This clone was observed a single time. This sequence joins TRBV2 and TRBJ1-4; 10 bases fit TRBD1. The junction had 6 bases not matched to a gene; V was cut back by 8 bases and J by 6 bases. This CDR3 is 14 amino acids long. Germline assignment: CDR1 SNHLY and CDR2 FYNNEI. CDR3 DNA: TGTGCCAGCGGGACCGGGACAGGGGATGAAAAACTGTTTTTT. This sequence encodes CASGTGTGDEKLFF.

The rearrangement joins TRBV10-1 to TRBJ1-1; 8 bases agree with TRBD1. The CDR3 has 16 residues. The junction had 14 bases not matched to a gene; V was cut back by 7 bases and J by 4 bases. CDR1 WNHNN and CDR2 SYGVQD come from the germline V gene (reference sequence). The CDR3 nucleotides are TGCGCCAGCACCTACGACCTTGACAGGGGCGGCACTGAAGCTTTCTTT. Translation: CASTYDLDRGGTEAFF.

The chain is built from TRBV7-8 and TRBJ2-7, with 9 bases aligning to TRBD2. Germline V gene sequence: CDR1 SGHVS, CDR2 FQNEAQ. V was clipped by 5 bases and J by 4 bases; unmatched bases: 9. The CDR3 consists of 15 residues. This CDR3 is CASSPQRGAIYEQYF. CDR3 nucleotides: TGTGCCAGCAGCCCCCAGCGGGGGGCGATATACGAGCAGTACTTC. Based on the CDR3 plus reference TRBV7-8 and TRBJ2-7, the full variable domain is GAGVSQSPRYKVAKRGQDVALRCDPISGHVSLFWYQQALGQGPEFLTYFQNEAQLDKSGLPSDRFFAERPEGSVSTLKIQRTQQEDSAVYLCASSPQRGAIYEQYFGPGTRLTVT.

A word on this clone: Sequence at one end of the junction differs from germline and may be a read error. The chain is built from TRBV29-1 and TRBJ1-2; D is ambiguous. CDR3 size: 9 residues. Germline CDR1 is SQVTM and CDR2 is ANQGSEA. CDR3 sequence: CSVPEAFAF. In DNA form, the CDR3 reads TGCAGCGTCCCTGAAGCCTTCGCCTTC.

The J gene is TRBJ2-4, the V gene TRBV10-3; possibly TRBD1 for D (5 bases). Germline-derived CDR1 and CDR2 are ENHRY and SYGVKD. The CDR3 length is 15 residues. V was pared by 0 bases and J by 0 bases, with 6 bases between. DNA for the CDR3: TGTGCCATCAGTGAGTCCCAGGGAGCCAAAAACATTCAGTACTTC. It yields the protein CAISESQGAKNIQYF.

This clone has only one observation. The V and J genes are TRBV27 and TRBJ2-6; D uncertain. Trimming cost V 5 bases and J 1 base, with 12 bases left between them. This CDR3 is built from 16 residues. Germline V lookup: CDR1 MNHEY, CDR2 SMNVEV (reference sequence). Here the CDR3 reads CASSPLRGSGANVLTF. CDR3 DNA: TGTGCCAGCAGTCCTCTTCGAGGATCTGGGGCCAACGTCCTGACTTTC.

This sequence joins TRBV19 and TRBJ1-5; D remains unclear. CDR3 length equals 12 residues. Germline CDR1 LNHDA, CDR2 SQIVND (reference sequence). V lost 2 bases and J lost 6, with 5 bases in between. CDR3 region: CASSISSQPQHF. The CDR3 DNA reads TGTGCCAGTAGTATAAGTAGTCAGCCCCAGCATTTT.

J is TRBJ2-3 and V is TRBV6-4, with 8 bases that match TRBD1. The CDR3 has 14 amino acids. Germline V lookup: CDR1 MRHNA, CDR2 SNTAGT. The V segment lost 6 bases and the J segment 1 base; nucleotides outside the gene matches: 3. CDR3: CASSGQGCTDTQYF. In DNA form, the CDR3 reads TGTGCCAGCAGCGGACAGGGTTGCACAGATACGCAGTATTTT.

The CDR3 DNA sequence: TGTGCCAGCAGCTCCGAGATCTATGGCTACACCTTC. Translating gives CASSSEIYGYTF. This chain links TRBV5-6 with TRBJ1-2, with no clear D. Germline V CDR1 and CDR2: SGHDT, YYEEEE. This CDR3 spans 12 amino acids. Trimming removed 3 bases from V and 4 bases from J, with 7 bases in between.

This chain joins TRBV6-6 and TRBJ2-1; TRBD1 matches 11 bases. This CDR3 comprises 15 residues. J gave up 6 bases and V 6 bases, and 7 bases lay outside the gene matches. Looked up from germline, CDR1 is MNHNY and CDR2 is SVGAGI (reference sequence). CDR3 region: CASSHQGQGVNEQFF. CDR3 in DNA: TGTGCCAGCAGCCACCAGGGACAGGGGGTCAATGAGCAGTTCTTC.